Here is one T cell receptor (beta chain) with its context. Its matching antigen is unknown. This sample is part of a study of PD-1 blockade in classical Hodgkin lymphoma. Points from the study as a whole: By cycle point C4D1, TCR diversity had risen significantly in CD4+ cells (but not CD8+ cells).

Each of the patients experienced relapse following autologous stem cell transplantation, and their brentuximab vedotin exposure differed. Germline V gene data show CDR1 as MDHEN and CDR2 as SYDVKM. Unmatched junction bases numbered 9, after V lost 3 bases and J lost 10 bases. The CDR3 is made up of 16 amino acids. Data came from immunoSEQ multiplex PCR; TCRdb stores just in-frame clones and leaves some out. The sample includes approximately 60,000 clones, around 88% seen only once; the top ten take under 15%. This TCR was recovered from a human donor with classical Hodgkin lymphoma. Sequenced material: peripheral blood mononuclear cells (PBMCs), taken at baseline. The rearrangement uses TRBV28 and TRBJ1-6; 10 nucleotides match TRBD1. CDR3 DNA sequence: TGTGCCAGCAGTTTTCTAATGGGACAGGGGTGGTCACCCCTCCACTTT. This codes for CASSFLMGQGWSPLHF. The full variable domain, in which reference TRBV28 and TRBJ1-6 provide the parts outside the CDR3, is DVKVTQSSRYLVKRTGEKVFLECVQDMDHENMFWYRQDPGLGLRLIYFSYDVKMKEKGDIPEGYSVSREKKERFSLILESASTNQTSMYLCASSFLMGQGWSPLHFGNGTRLTVT.